These T cell receptor beta chains were read from a single sample in a study of cytomegalovirus exposure and HLA in healthy donors. Assay: immunoSEQ multiplex PCR; the TCRdb copy retains only in-frame clones and omits some. This sample has some 110,000 clones, with 70% to 85% found just once. What was sequenced was PBMCs. These receptors came from a man in his 60s in good health and CMV-seronegative. CDR3s include the opening cysteine and the closing phenylalanine or tryptophan. Fields, in order: J gene, V gene, clone size, D gene, CDR3 DNA, CDR3 protein. A D gene is named only where the DNA matches it firmly. Clone size is given for some rows only: seen once, a few or many times, or a class if the clone is expanded.

J: TRBJ2-3
V: TRBV5-3
size: NA
D: NA
DNA: TGTGCCAGCACCCCGGTCACGCAGTATTTT
CDR3: CASTPVTQYF

J: TRBJ1-3
V: TRBV9
size: NA
D: NA
DNA: TGTGCCAGCAGCGTAGTATCGAACACCATATATTTT
CDR3: CASSVVSNTIYF

J: TRBJ2-1
V: TRBV5-1
size: NA
D: TRBD1
DNA: TGCGCCAGCAGCTCACAGGGGGGATACAATGAGCAGTTCTTC
CDR3: CASSSQGGYNEQFF

J: TRBJ2-2
V: TRBV4-3
size: NA
D: TRBD2
DNA: TGCGCCAGCAGCCAAGCTGGGCTAGCGGGGGCAGGCGGGGAGCTGTTTTTT
CDR3: CASSQAGLAGAGGELFF

J: TRBJ2-1
V: TRBV10-3
size: few
D: TRBD2
DNA: TGTGCCATCGGGATAGCGGGGGGGCAATACAATGAGCAGTTCTTC
CDR3: CAIGIAGGQYNEQFF

J: TRBJ1-1
V: TRBV9
size: NA
D: TRBD1
DNA: TGTGCCAGCAGCCAGGGGACAGGGTCTCGGAAGAACACTGAAGCTTTCTTT
CDR3: CASSQGTGSRKNTEAFF

J: TRBJ1-3
V: TRBV30
size: NA
D: TRBD1
DNA: TGTGCCTGGGGGACAGGGGGCGGAAACACCATATATTTT
CDR3: CAWGTGGGNTIYF

J: TRBJ1-2
V: TRBV5-1
size: NA
D: TRBD1
DNA: TGCGCCAGCAGCTTGGGGGGGACAGACTTCTATGGCTACACCTTC
CDR3: CASSLGGTDFYGYTF

J: TRBJ1-2
V: TRBV29-1
size: NA
D: NA
DNA: TGCAGCGTAGTTAGACACGCCAATGGCTACACCTTC
CDR3: CSVVRHANGYTF

J: TRBJ1-2
V: TRBV9
size: NA
D: NA
DNA: TGTGCCAGCAGCGTAGACGGGACTGGGGGCTATGGCTACACCTTC
CDR3: CASSVDGTGGYGYTF

J: TRBJ1-2
V: TRBV28
size: NA
D: TRBD1
DNA: TGTGCCAGCATCACAGCGGGGACAGGGGGCTCTAACTATGGCTACACCTTC
CDR3: CASITAGTGGSNYGYTF

J: TRBJ2-2
V: TRBV21-1
size: NA
D: NA
DNA: TGTGCCAGCAGCAAAGCGGAGACAGGGCTGAGGACCGGGGAGCTGTTTTTT
CDR3: CASSKAETGLRTGELFF

J: TRBJ2-3
V: TRBV29-1
size: NA
D: NA
DNA: TGCAGCGTTGAGGGTACGAGGGGGGATACGCAGTATTTT
CDR3: CSVEGTRGDTQYF

J: TRBJ2-1
V: TRBV5-1
size: NA
D: TRBD1
DNA: TGCGCCAGCACCAGGACAGGGGGATCCTACAATGAGCAGTTCTTC
CDR3: CASTRTGGSYNEQFF

J: TRBJ2-1
V: TRBV28
size: once
D: NA
DNA: TGTGCCAGCAGTCGCCCCGTGGGGGGGCGATTTGGTGAGCAGTTCTTC
CDR3: CASSRPVGGRFGEQFF

J: TRBJ2-6
V: TRBV15
size: NA
D: NA
DNA: TGTGCCACCAGCAGAGGCAGGGGGGCCTCTGGGGCCAACGTCCTGACTTTC
CDR3: CATSRGRGASGANVLTF

J: TRBJ1-1
V: TRBV6-6
size: once
D: TRBD1
DNA: TGCAGTGTCCGGGACAGGTTAAAGTCGGGCACTGAAGCTTTCTTT
CDR3: CSVRDRLKSGTEAFF

J: TRBJ2-1
V: TRBV7-9
size: NA
D: NA
DNA: TGTGCCAGCAGTGACAGGTTGTCAGGCTACAATGAGCAGTTCTTC
CDR3: CASSDRLSGYNEQFF

J: TRBJ2-7
V: TRBV2
size: NA
D: NA
DNA: TGTGCCAGCAGAGGTACAGGGATCTCCTACGAGCAGTACTTC
CDR3: CASRGTGISYEQYF

J: TRBJ2-5
V: TRBV7-2
size: NA
D: NA
DNA: TGTGCCAGCAGCTCCGTCTTAGAGGAGACCCAGTACTTC
CDR3: CASSSVLEETQYF

J: TRBJ1-1
V: TRBV5-1
size: few
D: TRBD1
DNA: TGCGCCAGCAGCCTGACAGGGCGGAACACTGAAGCTTTCTTT
CDR3: CASSLTGRNTEAFF

J: TRBJ2-1
V: TRBV28
size: NA
D: NA
DNA: TGTGCCAGCAGCTTCCGGGACACATCATACAATGAGCAGTTCTTC
CDR3: CASSFRDTSYNEQFF

J: TRBJ1-5
V: TRBV6-1
size: NA
D: NA
DNA: TGTGCCGGCTCAGGACAGTCGAATAGCAATCAGCCCCAGCATTTT
CDR3: CAGSGQSNSNQPQHF

J: TRBJ2-2
V: TRBV29-1
size: NA
D: NA
DNA: TGCAGCGTACGACTGAGCACCGGGGAGCTGTTTTTT
CDR3: CSVRLSTGELFF

J: TRBJ2-3
V: TRBV15
size: few
D: NA
DNA: TGTGCCACCAGCAGAGTAGGGGGGGGCATGGATACGCAGTATTTT
CDR3: CATSRVGGGMDTQYF

J: TRBJ2-3
V: TRBV5-6
size: NA
D: NA
DNA: TGTGCCAGCAGCCCCCGCGACTTGAATACGCAGTATTTT
CDR3: CASSPRDLNTQYF

J: TRBJ1-6
V: TRBV28
size: NA
D: TRBD1
DNA: TGTGCCAGCAGTCAGGACAGGGCTGCACCCCTCCACTTT
CDR3: CASSQDRAAPLHF

J: TRBJ2-2
V: TRBV5-1
size: NA
D: NA
DNA: TGCGCCAGCAGCGGCCGGGGGGCCTTGAACACCGGGGAGCTGTTTTTT
CDR3: CASSGRGALNTGELFF

J: TRBJ1-5
V: TRBV10-3
size: NA
D: NA
DNA: TGTGCCAGCAGTCGTAGCAATCAGCCCCAGCATTTT
CDR3: CASSRSNQPQHF

J: TRBJ2-1
V: TRBV7-3
size: NA
D: TRBD2
DNA: TGTGCCAGCAGCTTAATGGGGACTAGCGGGGGGTACAATGAGCAGTTCTTC
CDR3: CASSLMGTSGGYNEQFF

J: TRBJ2-7
V: TRBV7-9
size: NA
D: TRBD2
DNA: TGTGCCAGCAGCTCGGACGCGCGGGGGAAAATCTACGAGCAGTACTTC
CDR3: CASSSDARGKIYEQYF

J: TRBJ2-3
V: TRBV5-4
size: NA
D: NA
DNA: TGTGCCAGCAGCCAGGGACACACAGATACGCAGTATTTT
CDR3: CASSQGHTDTQYF

J: TRBJ2-3
V: TRBV29-1
size: NA
D: TRBD1
DNA: TGCAGCGCCAGGAGGACAGGAAGAGACGATACGCAGTATTTT
CDR3: CSARRTGRDDTQYF

J: TRBJ1-5
V: TRBV6-1
size: NA
D: TRBD1
DNA: TGTGCCAGCAGTGTAGACAGGGGCAATCAGCCCCAGCATTTT
CDR3: CASSVDRGNQPQHF

J: TRBJ2-3
V: TRBV2
size: NA
D: TRBD2
DNA: TGTGCCAGCAGATCAGGGACTAGCGGGGCAGATACGCAGTATTTT
CDR3: CASRSGTSGADTQYF

J: TRBJ2-3
V: TRBV19
size: NA
D: NA
DNA: TGTGCCAGTAGTATCCGTACTATCCTTATTCACACAGATACGCAGTATTTT
CDR3: CASSIRTILIHTDTQYF

J: TRBJ2-1
V: TRBV7-6
size: NA
D: TRBD1
DNA: TGTGCCAGCAGCTCAACCGGGACAGGGACCAATGAGCAGTTCTTC
CDR3: CASSSTGTGTNEQFF

J: TRBJ1-1
V: TRBV4-2
size: once
D: NA
DNA: TGTGCCAGCAGCCAAGACCCCCTGTCGAACACTGAAGCTTTCTTT
CDR3: CASSQDPLSNTEAFF

J: TRBJ2-2
V: TRBV11-1
size: few
D: NA
DNA: TGTGCCAGCAGCCCGCGCTGGAACACCGGGGAGCTGTTTTTT
CDR3: CASSPRWNTGELFF

J: TRBJ1-6
V: TRBV27
size: NA
D: NA
DNA: TGTGCCAGCAGTTTTTCGGACGGGAGCTCCTATAATTCACCCCTCCACTTT
CDR3: CASSFSDGSSYNSPLHF

J: TRBJ2-1
V: TRBV7-9
size: NA
D: NA
DNA: TGTGCCAGCAGCAATAGCGGTAGCTCCTACAATGAGCAGTTCTTC
CDR3: CASSNSGSSYNEQFF

J: TRBJ1-2
V: TRBV18
size: NA
D: NA
DNA: TGTGCCAGCTCACCAGCTCAGGGGAAGGACTATGGCTACACCTTC
CDR3: CASSPAQGKDYGYTF

J: TRBJ1-2
V: TRBV9
size: NA
D: NA
DNA: TGTGCCAGCAGCGCCAGAAGACTCGGAGGCTACACCTTC
CDR3: CASSARRLGGYTF

J: TRBJ1-1
V: TRBV19
size: NA
D: TRBD1
DNA: TGTGCCAGTAGTATAGGCGGACAGGCGAACACTGAAGCTTTCTTT
CDR3: CASSIGGQANTEAFF

J: TRBJ1-5
V: TRBV28
size: once
D: NA
DNA: TGTGCCAGCAAAAGGGAAGGGACTCAGAAGAGCAATCAGCCCCAGCATTTT
CDR3: CASKREGTQKSNQPQHF

J: TRBJ2-3
V: TRBV7-2
size: NA
D: TRBD2
DNA: TGTGCCAGCAGCCCTCGGGGGGCAGATACGCAGTATTTT
CDR3: CASSPRGADTQYF

J: TRBJ2-7
V: TRBV6-5
size: NA
D: TRBD2
DNA: TGTGCCAGCAGTTCCGAAATAGCGGGGCCGATATCCGAGCAGTACTTC
CDR3: CASSSEIAGPISEQYF

J: TRBJ1-5
V: TRBV9
size: NA
D: NA
DNA: TGTGCCAGCAGCCCCTCAGGGAGGTGTAATCAGCCCCAGCATTTT
CDR3: CASSPSGRCNQPQHF

J: TRBJ1-1
V: TRBV5-1
size: NA
D: NA
DNA: TGCGCCAGCAGCTTGGCCTCCACTTCGGGGAACACTGAAGCTTTCTTT
CDR3: CASSLASTSGNTEAFF

J: TRBJ2-5
V: TRBV11-2
size: NA
D: TRBD2
DNA: TGTGCCAGCAGCTCGCCTCTAGCGGGGGGGACCCAAGAGACCCAGTACTTC
CDR3: CASSSPLAGGTQETQYF

J: TRBJ2-4
V: TRBV27
size: NA
D: TRBD2
DNA: TGTGCCAGCCCCGCGAGAGAGGTAGCGGGGGGGAGGGCCAAAAACATTCAGTACTTC
CDR3: CASPAREVAGGRAKNIQYF

J: TRBJ2-2
V: TRBV13
size: NA
D: NA
DNA: TGTGCCAGCAGCTTATACAGAGGAGGCGGGGAGCTGTTTTTT
CDR3: CASSLYRGGGELFF

J: TRBJ2-1
V: TRBV30
size: once
D: TRBD2
DNA: TGTGCCTGGAGTGTAGGGCTAGCGGGGGGGACTGAGCAGTTCTTC
CDR3: CAWSVGLAGGTEQFF

J: TRBJ2-1
V: TRBV5-6
size: NA
D: TRBD2
DNA: TGTGCCAGCAGCTTGGGTCCTAGCGGGACCGGCCTCAATGAGCAGTTCTTC
CDR3: CASSLGPSGTGLNEQFF